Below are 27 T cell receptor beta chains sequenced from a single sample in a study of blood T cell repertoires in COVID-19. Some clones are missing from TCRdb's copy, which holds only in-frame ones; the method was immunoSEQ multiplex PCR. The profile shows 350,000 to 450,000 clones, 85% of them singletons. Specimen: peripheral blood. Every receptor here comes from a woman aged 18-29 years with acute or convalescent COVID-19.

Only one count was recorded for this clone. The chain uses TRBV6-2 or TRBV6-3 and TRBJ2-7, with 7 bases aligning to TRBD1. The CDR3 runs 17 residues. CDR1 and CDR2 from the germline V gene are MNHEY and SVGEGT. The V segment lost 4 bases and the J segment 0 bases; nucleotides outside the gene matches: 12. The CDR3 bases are TGTGCCAGCAGTTCACTCCCGACAGGGAGAAGCTCCTACGAGCAGTACTTC. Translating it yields CASSSLPTGRSSYEQYF.

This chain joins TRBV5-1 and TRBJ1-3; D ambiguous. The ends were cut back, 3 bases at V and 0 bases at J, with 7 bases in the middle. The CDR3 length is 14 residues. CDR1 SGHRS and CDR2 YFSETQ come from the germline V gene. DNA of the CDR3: TGCGCCAGCAGCTCGGGAAGCTCTGGAAACACCATATATTTT. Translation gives CASSSGSSGNTIYF.

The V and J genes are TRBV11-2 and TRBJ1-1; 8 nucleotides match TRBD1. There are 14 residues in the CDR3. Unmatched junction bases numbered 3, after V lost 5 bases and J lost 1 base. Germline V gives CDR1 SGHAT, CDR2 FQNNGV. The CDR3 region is CASSRGQENTEAFF. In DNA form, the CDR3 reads TGTGCCAGCAGCAGGGGACAGGAGAACACTGAAGCTTTCTTT.

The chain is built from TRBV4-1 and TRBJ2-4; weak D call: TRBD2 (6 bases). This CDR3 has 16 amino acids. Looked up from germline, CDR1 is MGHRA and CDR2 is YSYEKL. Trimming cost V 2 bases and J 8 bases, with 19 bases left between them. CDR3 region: CASSQRIGIGEDIQYF. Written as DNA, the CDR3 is TGCGCCAGCAGCCAACGTATCGGTATCGGGGAGGACATTCAGTACTTC.

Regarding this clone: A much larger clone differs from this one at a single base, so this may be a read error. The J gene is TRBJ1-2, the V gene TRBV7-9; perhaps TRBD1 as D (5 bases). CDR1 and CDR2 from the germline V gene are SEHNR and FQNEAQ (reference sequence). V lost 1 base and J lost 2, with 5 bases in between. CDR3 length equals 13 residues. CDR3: CASSLGQNYGYTF. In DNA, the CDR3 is TGTGCCAGCAGCTTAGGACAGAACTATGGCTACACCTTC.

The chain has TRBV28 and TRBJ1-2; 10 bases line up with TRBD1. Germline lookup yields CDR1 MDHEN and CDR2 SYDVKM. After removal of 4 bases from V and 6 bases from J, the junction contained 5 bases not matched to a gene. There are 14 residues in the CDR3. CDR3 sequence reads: CASSSDRGGDGYTF. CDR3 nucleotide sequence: TGTGCCAGCAGTTCGGACAGGGGGGGAGATGGCTACACCTTC.

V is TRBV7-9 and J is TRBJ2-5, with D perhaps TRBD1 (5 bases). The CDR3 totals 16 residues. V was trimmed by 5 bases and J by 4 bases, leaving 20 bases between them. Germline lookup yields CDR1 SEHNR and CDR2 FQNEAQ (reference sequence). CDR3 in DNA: TGTGCCAGCAGCATTGGCCAGGGTGGTGTGTTAGAGACCCAGTACTTC. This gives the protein CASSIGQGGVLETQYF.

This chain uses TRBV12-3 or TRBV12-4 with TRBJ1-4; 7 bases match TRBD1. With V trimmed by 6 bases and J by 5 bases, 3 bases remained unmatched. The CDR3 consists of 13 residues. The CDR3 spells CASSQGENEKLFF. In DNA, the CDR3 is TGTGCCAGCAGCCAGGGGGAAAATGAAAAACTGTTTTTT.

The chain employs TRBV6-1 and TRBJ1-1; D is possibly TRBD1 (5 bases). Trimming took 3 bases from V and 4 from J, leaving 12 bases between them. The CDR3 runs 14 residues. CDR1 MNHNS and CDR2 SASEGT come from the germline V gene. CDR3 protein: CASSDGREGTEAFF. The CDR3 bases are TGTGCCAGCAGTGATGGCAGGGAGGGCACTGAAGCTTTCTTT.

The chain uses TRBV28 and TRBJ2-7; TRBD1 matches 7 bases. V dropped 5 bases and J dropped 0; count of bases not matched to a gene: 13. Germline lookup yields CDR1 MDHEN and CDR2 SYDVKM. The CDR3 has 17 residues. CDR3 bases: TGTGCCAGCAGTCCCGGGACAGCACTTTTTCGCTCCTACGAGCAGTACTTC. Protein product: CASSPGTALFRSYEQYF. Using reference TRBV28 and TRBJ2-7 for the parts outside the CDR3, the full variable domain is DVKVTQSSRYLVKRTGEKVFLECVQDMDHENMFWYRQDPGLGLRLIYFSYDVKMKEKGDIPEGYSVSREKKERFSLILESASTNQTSMYLCASSPGTALFRSYEQYFGPGTRLTVT.

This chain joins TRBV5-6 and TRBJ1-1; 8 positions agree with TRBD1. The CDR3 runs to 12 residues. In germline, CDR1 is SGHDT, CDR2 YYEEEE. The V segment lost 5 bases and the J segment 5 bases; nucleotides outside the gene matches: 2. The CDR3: CASRDRGTEAFF. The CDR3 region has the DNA TGTGCCAGCAGAGACAGGGGAACTGAAGCTTTCTTT.

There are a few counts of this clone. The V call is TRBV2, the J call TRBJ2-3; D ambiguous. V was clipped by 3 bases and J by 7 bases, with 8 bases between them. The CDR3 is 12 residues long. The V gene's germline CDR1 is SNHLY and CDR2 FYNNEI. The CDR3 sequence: CASSDRANTQYF. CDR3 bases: TGTGCCAGCAGTGATAGAGCGAATACGCAGTATTTT.

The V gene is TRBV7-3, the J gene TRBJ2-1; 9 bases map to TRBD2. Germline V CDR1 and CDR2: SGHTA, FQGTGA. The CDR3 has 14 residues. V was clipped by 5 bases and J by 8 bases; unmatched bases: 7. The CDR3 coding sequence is TGTGCCAGCAGCGCGGGACTAGCCGGGGATGAGCAGTTCTTC. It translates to CASSAGLAGDEQFF.

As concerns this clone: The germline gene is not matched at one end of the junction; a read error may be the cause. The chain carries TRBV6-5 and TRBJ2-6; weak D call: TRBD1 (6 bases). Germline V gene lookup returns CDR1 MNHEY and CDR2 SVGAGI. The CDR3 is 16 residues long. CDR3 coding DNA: TGTGCCGGCAGTTCTACAGGGCTCACTGGGGCCAACGTCCTGACTTTC. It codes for CAGSSTGLTGANVLTF.

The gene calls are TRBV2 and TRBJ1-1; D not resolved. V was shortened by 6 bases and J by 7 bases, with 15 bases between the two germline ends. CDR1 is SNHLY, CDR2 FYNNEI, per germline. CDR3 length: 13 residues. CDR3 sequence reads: CASRREGSLEAFF. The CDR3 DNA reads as TGTGCCAGCAGGAGGGAGGGAAGCCTTGAAGCTTTCTTT. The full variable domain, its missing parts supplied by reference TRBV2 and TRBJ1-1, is EPEVTQTPSHQVTQMGQEVILRCVPISNHLYFYWYRQILGQKVEFLVSFYNNEISEKSEIFDDQFSVERPDGSNFTLKIRSTKLEDSAMYFCASRREGSLEAFFGQGTRLTVV.

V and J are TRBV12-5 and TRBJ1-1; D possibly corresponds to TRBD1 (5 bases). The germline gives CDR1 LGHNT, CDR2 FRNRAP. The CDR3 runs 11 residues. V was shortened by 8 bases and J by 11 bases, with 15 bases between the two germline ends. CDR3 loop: CASPFQGSAFF. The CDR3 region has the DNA TGTGCTAGTCCCTTTCAGGGTTCGGCTTTCTTT.

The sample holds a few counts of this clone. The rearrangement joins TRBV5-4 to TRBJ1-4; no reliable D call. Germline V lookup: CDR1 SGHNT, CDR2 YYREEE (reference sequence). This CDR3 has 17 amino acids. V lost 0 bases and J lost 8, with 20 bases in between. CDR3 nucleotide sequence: TGTGCCAGCAGCTTGGGTGCCGCAACGGGATCGGGGGAAAAACTGTTTTTT. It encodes CASSLGAATGSGEKLFF.

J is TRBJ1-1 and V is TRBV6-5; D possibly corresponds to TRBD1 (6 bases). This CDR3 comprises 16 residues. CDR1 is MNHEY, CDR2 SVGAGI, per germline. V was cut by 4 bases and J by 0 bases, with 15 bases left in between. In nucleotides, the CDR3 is TGTGCCAGCAGTTCCACGGTAACAGGGATGAACACTGAAGCTTTCTTT. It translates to CASSSTVTGMNTEAFF.

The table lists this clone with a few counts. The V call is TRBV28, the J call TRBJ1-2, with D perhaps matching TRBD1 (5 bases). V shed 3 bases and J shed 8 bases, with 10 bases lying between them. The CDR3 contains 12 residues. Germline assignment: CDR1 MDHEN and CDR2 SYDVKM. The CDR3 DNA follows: TGTGCCAGCAGTTTGACAGTACTCGGCTACACCTTC. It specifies CASSLTVLGYTF.

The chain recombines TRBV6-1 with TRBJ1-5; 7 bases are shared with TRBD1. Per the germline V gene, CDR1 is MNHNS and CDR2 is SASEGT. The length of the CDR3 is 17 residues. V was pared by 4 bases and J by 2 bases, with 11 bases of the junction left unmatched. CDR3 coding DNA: TGTGCCAGCAGTGGGTCAGCAGGGGGTTGGGGCAATCAGCCCCAGCATTTT. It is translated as CASSGSAGGWGNQPQHF.

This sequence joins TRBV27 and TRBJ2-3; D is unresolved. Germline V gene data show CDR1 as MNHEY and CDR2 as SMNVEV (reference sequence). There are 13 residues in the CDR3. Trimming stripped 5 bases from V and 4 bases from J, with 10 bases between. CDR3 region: CASSVAGPDTQYF. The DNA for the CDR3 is TGTGCCAGCAGTGTCGCCGGTCCAGATACGCAGTATTTT.

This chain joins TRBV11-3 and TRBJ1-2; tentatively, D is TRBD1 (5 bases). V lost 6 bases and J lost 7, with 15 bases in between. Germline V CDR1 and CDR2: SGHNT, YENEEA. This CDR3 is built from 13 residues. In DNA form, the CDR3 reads TGTGCCAGCAGTAGGACCCTCGGGGGTGGCTACACCTTC. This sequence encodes CASSRTLGGGYTF.

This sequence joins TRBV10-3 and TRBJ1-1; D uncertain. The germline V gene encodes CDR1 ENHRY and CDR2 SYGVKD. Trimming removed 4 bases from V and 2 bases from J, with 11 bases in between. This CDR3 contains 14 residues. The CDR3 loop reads CAISGDWSNTEAFF. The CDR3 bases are TGTGCCATCAGTGGCGACTGGAGTAACACTGAAGCTTTCTTT.

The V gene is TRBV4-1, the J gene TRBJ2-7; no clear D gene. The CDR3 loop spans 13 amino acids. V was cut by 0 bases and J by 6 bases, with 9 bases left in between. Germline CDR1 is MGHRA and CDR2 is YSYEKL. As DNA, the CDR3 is TGCGCCAGCAGCCAAGACCCGTTTTCCGAGCAGTACTTC. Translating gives CASSQDPFSEQYF.

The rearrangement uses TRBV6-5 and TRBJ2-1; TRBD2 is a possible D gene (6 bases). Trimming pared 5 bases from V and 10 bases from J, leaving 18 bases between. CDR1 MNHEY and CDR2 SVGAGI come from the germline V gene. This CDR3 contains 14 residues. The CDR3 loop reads CASSLRPGGVEQFF. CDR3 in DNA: TGTGCCAGCAGTCTTCGCCCAGGAGGGGTCGAGCAGTTCTTC.

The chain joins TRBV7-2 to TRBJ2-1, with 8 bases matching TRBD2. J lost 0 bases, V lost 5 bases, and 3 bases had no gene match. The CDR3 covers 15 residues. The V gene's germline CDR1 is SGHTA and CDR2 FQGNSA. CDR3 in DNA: TGTGCCAGCAGCGAGCGGGGGAGCTCCTACAATGAGCAGTTCTTC. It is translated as CASSERGSSYNEQFF. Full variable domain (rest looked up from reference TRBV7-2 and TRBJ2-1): GAGVSQSPSNKVTEKGKDVELRCDPISGHTALYWYRQSLGQGLEFLIYFQGNSAPDKSGLPSDRFSAERTGGSVSTLTIQRTQQEDSAVYLCASSERGSSYNEQFFGPGTRLTVL.

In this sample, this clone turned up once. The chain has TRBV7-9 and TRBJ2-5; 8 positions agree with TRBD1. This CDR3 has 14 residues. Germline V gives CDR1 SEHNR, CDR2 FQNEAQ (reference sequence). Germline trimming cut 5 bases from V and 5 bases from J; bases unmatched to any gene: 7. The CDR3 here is CASSERTGMETQYF. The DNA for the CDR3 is TGTGCCAGCAGCGAGAGGACAGGGATGGAGACCCAGTACTTC.